The sequence of this TCR beta chain was determined in a study of high-grade serous ovarian cancer treatment subgroups. On the study more broadly: Mean per sample: about 15,000 reads, some 7,300 unique TCR beta rearrangements. Study results and caveats: Bulk tumor TCR sequencing gave no spatial information. Only CDR3 was analyzed; CDR1 and CDR2 were not.

The table came from immunoSEQ multiplex PCR; TCRdb's copy has only in-frame clones and leaves some out. The table has some 940 clones, 60% to 70% seen once. Tumor samples were taken before definitive surgery or chemotherapy. Germline V CDR1 and CDR2: SGHRS, YFSETQ. Trimming removed 0 bases at V and 4 bases at J, with 14 bases between. This CDR3 is built from 16 residues. The table lists this clone with a few counts. Antigen: not known. V usage is TRBV5-1 and J usage is TRBJ1-3; D is uncertain. Sequencing was carried out using tumor tissue. The clonotype was recovered from a human donor with high-grade serous ovarian cancer. In DNA form, the CDR3 reads TGCGCCAGCAGCTTGGACAGTTGGTGGAAAGGAAACACCATATATTTT. Protein sequence: CASSLDSWWKGNTIYF.